Below are 21 T cell receptor beta chains sequenced from a single sample in a study of long-term antiretroviral therapy in people with HIV. Version v3.0 of the immunoSEQ assay was performed at survey level. Here immunoSEQ multiplex PCR was the method, and the copy in TCRdb shows in-frame clones only, minus some. The data hold about 18,000 clones, with 91% observed a single time. The specimen comprised unsorted PBMCs, sampled 3 years after starting antiretroviral therapy. These receptor sequences come from a man aged 45-60 years with HIV.

The chain carries TRBV30 and TRBJ2-7; maybe TRBD1 (6 bases). CDR3 length: 16 residues. Deletions cut 0 bases from V and 2 bases from J, with 17 bases between. Per germline, CDR1 GTSNPN and CDR2 SVGIG (reference sequence). The CDR3 reads CAWSVLGQRMTYEQYF. CDR3 DNA sequence: TGTGCCTGGAGTGTACTCGGACAGCGAATGACCTACGAGCAGTACTTC.

V is TRBV19 and J is TRBJ1-5, with D unclear. Germline CDR1 reads LNHDA; CDR2 reads SQIVND (reference sequence). The CDR3 extends over 16 amino acids. V was shortened by 0 bases and J by 3 bases, with 12 bases between the two germline ends. The CDR3 nucleotides read TGTGCCAGTAGTATAGAAGGATGGCAGAACAATCAGCCCCAGCATTTT. Translated: CASSIEGWQNNQPQHF.

The chain uses TRBV5-6 and TRBJ1-1, with a tentative D call TRBD1 (6 bases). V gave up 9 bases and J gave up 4 bases, with 22 bases separating them. CDR3 length equals 15 residues. Germline CDR1 and CDR2: SGHDT and YYEEEE. The CDR3 loop reads CATRPRGEGSTEAFF. The CDR3 DNA follows: TGTGCCACCCGCCCTAGGGGGGAAGGGAGCACTGAAGCTTTCTTT.

This clone ranks as large (0.1 to 1%). The chain links TRBV2 to TRBJ1-2, with D unresolved. The V gene lost 4 bases and the J gene lost 1 base, with 7 bases spanning the gap. Germline V gene sequence: CDR1 SNHLY, CDR2 FYNNEI. CDR3 length: 13 amino acids. The CDR3 DNA reads as TGTGCCAGCAGTGGAGCCAGTAACTATGGCTACACCTTC. The encoded protein is CASSGASNYGYTF.

The chain recombines TRBV27 with TRBJ2-7, with a tentative D call TRBD1 (6 bases). The CDR3 runs 14 residues. Germline assignment: CDR1 MNHEY and CDR2 SMNVEV (reference sequence). The V end lost 5 bases, the J end lost 2 bases, and 13 bases lay between the germline ends. In DNA, the CDR3 is TGTGCCAGCAGTCCAAGGACAGCCCCCTACGAGCAGTACTTC. This translates into CASSPRTAPYEQYF.

This chain connects TRBV10-2 to TRBJ1-5; D ambiguous. The ends were cut back, 3 bases at V and 2 bases at J, with 8 bases in the middle. The CDR3 is made up of 14 amino acids. The V gene's germline CDR1 is WSHSY and CDR2 SAAADI. The CDR3 here is CASSDAGGNQPQHF. For the CDR3, the DNA is TGCGCCAGCAGTGATGCTGGCGGCAATCAGCCCCAGCATTTT.

This chain connects TRBV7-9 to TRBJ2-5; 7 nucleotides agree with TRBD1. Gene TRBJ2-7 matches the end of the DNA better, so the J call may be wrong. The V gene's germline CDR1 is SEHNR and CDR2 FQNEAQ (reference sequence). This CDR3 is built from 15 residues. The CDR3 region is CASSLTGQKHYEQYF. CDR3 in DNA: TGTGCCAGCAGTCTGACGGGACAGAAACACTACGAGCAGTACTTC.

The V call is TRBV7-6, the J call TRBJ2-3; 8 nucleotides match TRBD1. CDR1 is SGHVS, CDR2 FNYEAQ, per germline. The V gene end was trimmed by 2 bases and the J gene end by 5 bases; junction bases not matched to a gene: 3. There are 14 residues in the CDR3. CDR3 DNA sequence: TGTGCCAGCAGCTTAAGGACAGGGCGAGATACGCAGTATTTT. Translating gives CASSLRTGRDTQYF.

This clone was observed once. The genes are TRBV6-1 and TRBJ1-1, with D hard to call. CDR3 length equals 14 residues. V was cut by 2 bases and J by 1 base, with 8 bases left in between. Germline values: CDR1 MNHNS, CDR2 SASEGT. CDR3 nucleotides: TGTGCCAGCAGTGAATTTTGGACGAACACTGAAGCTTTCTTT. Its translation is CASSEFWTNTEAFF.

The chain joins TRBV2 to TRBJ1-1; maybe TRBD1 (5 bases). Trimming left V 8 bases short and J 0 bases short, with 10 bases between. The CDR3 loop spans 13 amino acids. Germline V CDR1 and CDR2: SNHLY, FYNNEI. The CDR3: CASHRQMNTEAFF. The CDR3, as DNA: TGTGCCAGCCACAGGCAGATGAACACTGAAGCTTTCTTT.

This chain joins TRBV11-3 and TRBJ2-2; D possibly corresponds to TRBD2 (5 bases). The V and J ends lost 5 bases and 7 bases respectively, with 11 bases between them. Germline loops: CDR1 SGHNT, CDR2 YENEEA. The CDR3 extends over 13 amino acids. The CDR3 DNA follows: TGTGCCAGCAGCCCGCTAGGGAGCGGGGAGCTGTTTTTT. This sequence encodes CASSPLGSGELFF.

The rearrangement links TRBV19 to TRBJ2-2, with 8 bases identical to TRBD2. Germline CDR1 reads LNHDA; CDR2 reads SQIVND (reference sequence). The V segment lost 6 bases and the J segment 4 bases; nucleotides outside the gene matches: 1. The CDR3 runs to 13 residues. Written as DNA, the CDR3 is TGTGCCAGTAGGGCGGGGGGCACCGGGGAGCTGTTTTTT. Translation: CASRAGGTGELFF.

This chain joins TRBV10-2 and TRBJ2-7; no reliable D call. The CDR3 extends over 15 amino acids. CDR1 WSHSY and CDR2 SAAADI come from the germline V gene. V was shortened by 1 base and J by 2 bases, with 12 bases between the two germline ends. The CDR3 loop reads CASSEFVGSAYEQYF. In DNA, the CDR3 is TGCGCCAGCAGTGAGTTTGTAGGGTCGGCCTACGAGCAGTACTTC.

J is TRBJ1-3 and V is TRBV30, with a possible D match to TRBD1 (5 bases). V gave up 5 bases and J gave up 1 base, with 12 bases separating them. Per the germline V gene, CDR1 is GTSNPN and CDR2 is SVGIG (reference sequence). The CDR3 spans 14 residues. The CDR3 loop is CAWAGEGSGNTIYF. In nucleotides, the CDR3 is TGTGCCTGGGCGGGCGAGGGGTCTGGAAACACCATATATTTT. Together with reference TRBV30 and TRBJ1-3, the CDR3 gives the full variable domain: SQTIHQWPATLVQPVGSPLSLECTVEGTSNPNLYWYRQAAGRGLQLLFYSVGIGQISSEVPQNLSASRPQDRQFILSSKKLLLSDSGFYLCAWAGEGSGNTIYFGEGSWLTVV.

The CDR3 region has the DNA TGTGCCAGTACCCTTCAGGGGGCTAATACTGAAGCTTTCTTT. It yields the protein CASTLQGANTEAFF. V and J are TRBV19 and TRBJ1-1, with 8 bases that match TRBD1. The V segment lost 7 bases and the J segment 5 bases; nucleotides outside the gene matches: 9. The CDR3 contains 14 residues. CDR1 is LNHDA, CDR2 SQIVND, per germline (reference sequence).

The V and J genes are TRBV5-1 and TRBJ2-5, with D possibly being TRBD1 or TRBD2 (6 bases each). The CDR3 totals 14 residues. CDR1 SGHRS and CDR2 YFSETQ come from the germline V gene. V was pared by 5 bases and J by 2 bases, with 13 bases between. CDR3 residues: CASSRRGEQETQYF. CDR3 DNA: TGCGCCAGCAGTCGGAGGGGGGAACAAGAGACCCAGTACTTC.

The CDR3 bases are TGTGCCAGCAGCCAACAGGGGGCAGGACACAATGAGCAGTTCTTC. Protein sequence: CASSQQGAGHNEQFF. The V gene is TRBV27, the J gene TRBJ2-1; 9 bases match TRBD1. V was pared by 6 bases and J by 5 bases, with 8 bases of the junction left unmatched. Germline assignment: CDR1 MNHEY and CDR2 SMNVEV (reference sequence). This CDR3 is 15 amino acids long.

The chain joins TRBV7-2 to TRBJ1-3; 7 bases match TRBD1. The ends lost 5 bases at V and 0 bases at J; junction bases unmatched: 7. The germline gives CDR1 SGHTA, CDR2 FQGNSA. The CDR3 extends over 16 amino acids. The CDR3 protein is CASSRRGTDSGNTIYF. The CDR3 coding sequence is TGTGCCAGCAGCAGAAGGGGGACAGACTCTGGAAACACCATATATTTT. The full variable domain, its missing parts supplied by reference TRBV7-2 and TRBJ1-3, is GAGVSQSPSNKVTEKGKDVELRCDPISGHTALYWYRQSLGQGLEFLIYFQGNSAPDKSGLPSDRFSAERTGGSVSTLTIQRTQQEDSAVYLCASSRRGTDSGNTIYFGEGSWLTVV.

V is TRBV10-2 and J is TRBJ1-3; 7 bases are a match to TRBD1. CDR3 length: 16 amino acids. Germline-derived CDR1 and CDR2 are WSHSY and SAAADI. V trimming: 2 bases; J trimming: 8 bases; junction bases outside the gene matches: 12. The CDR3 protein is CASSEQTGVYVDTIYF. The CDR3 nucleotides are TGCGCCAGCAGTGAGCAAACAGGGGTTTATGTAGACACCATATATTTT.

This chain connects TRBV6-5 to TRBJ2-5, with D perhaps TRBD1 (6 bases). The V end was cut by 2 bases, the J end by 5 bases, with 9 bases between. The germline V gene has CDR1 MNHEY and CDR2 SVGAGI. This CDR3 contains 13 residues. The chain's CDR3 is CASSYGQGETQYF. CDR3 DNA sequence: TGTGCCAGCAGTTACGGGCAGGGGGAGACCCAGTACTTC.

The rearrangement uses TRBV19 and TRBJ1-5, with no clear D. The CDR3 length is 15 residues. Germline V CDR1 and CDR2: LNHDA, SQIVND (reference sequence). The V end lost 1 base, the J end lost 0 bases, and 7 bases lay between the germline ends. CDR3 DNA: TGTGCCAGTAGTATAGTGCTGTTTAGCAATCAGCCCCAGCATTTT. This translates into CASSIVLFSNQPQHF.